This T cell receptor beta chain was sequenced for a study of cytomegalovirus exposure and HLA in healthy donors. Study observations and caveats: According to a later analysis, donors in an Asian-associated ancestry cluster reportedly had fewer N-insertions than the roughly 640-donor mean. The study labeled approximately 150 TCR beta chains cytomegalovirus-associated. At a 0.05 false discovery rate, a later analysis found around 17,000 TCR beta sequences to be associated with HLA alleles. In a later analysis, across HLA loci, associated TCR counts were highest for DRB1, lowest for HLA-C.

Germline V gene lookup returns CDR1 SGHTA and CDR2 FQGNSA. The germline V and J ends were trimmed by 5 bases and 6 bases, with 13 bases remaining between them. The CDR3 has 13 amino acids. Worth noting for this clone: Its antigen is still unknown.

60 Vbeta and 13 Jbeta primers were used in PCR. The data were produced by immunoSEQ multiplex PCR, yet TCRdb's version contains in-frame clones alone and is incomplete. The sample records some 130,000 clones, more than 80% being singletons. Sequencing was performed on PBMCs. This TCR was recovered from a male donor in good health and CMV-seronegative. The V and J genes are TRBV7-2 and TRBJ1-2; D possibly corresponds to TRBD1 (5 bases). The CDR3 nucleotides read TGTGCCAGCAGCCTCGGGACTCCCAATGGCTACACCTTC. Translating it yields CASSLGTPNGYTF.